This entry features one TCR beta chain sequence. It lacks a known antigen. No base qualities exist here, and no much larger clone lies one base off it. The CDR3 covers 13 residues, taking in both the cysteine and the phenylalanine. The only DNA kept is the CDR3, 39 bases in frame from the first base. The germline V gene (reference sequence) provides CDR1 DFQATT and CDR2 SNEGSKA. V is clipped by 6 bases and J by 1 base, and the sequence between their germline boundaries is 12 bases long. Sequencing instrument: Illumina HiSeq 2500. Quantitative 5'-RACE with molecular barcodes was used to prepare TCR beta libraries. Per the authors' processing: Disease-linked TCR variants were identified with a new computational method built on a probabilistic model of VDJ rearrangement. TCRdb ran its own pipeline on the public reads, namely fastp trimming at Q25 and MiXCR clone calling, and kept in-frame beta chains. Rows matching on CDR3 protein sequence are summarized as one entry with the most common DNA and genes. The V and J calls were not made by the authors but by TCRdb's processing. A total of hundreds of thousands of distinct CDR3 sequences appear in this sample, less than 25% of them only once. Jointly, the top ten make up 3.5% of the sample.

This entry is derived from a study of CD8 T cells in ankylosing spondylitis (dated by TCRdb to about 2017). Study-level background: The study profiled T cell receptor beta repertoires in healthy donors and ankylosing spondylitis patients to find disease-linked TCR variants. Peripheral blood samples were taken, and synovial fluid was additionally collected from ankylosing spondylitis patients. The full study cohort comprised about 24 ankylosing spondylitis patients and 85 to 120 healthy donors. Findings and caveats that apply to the study as a whole: A CD8+ phenotype was shown by the disease-linked clones, which were found at relatively low frequencies in peripheral blood. According to the report, matched synovial fluid samples from ankylosing spondylitis patients were significantly enriched for the disease-linked clones. Blood from ankylosing spondylitis patients appeared to be characterized by a TCR beta motif made up of under ten highly homologous amino acid variants. Some motif variants were previously reported in synovial fluid and blood of reactive arthritis patients, suggesting common disease-initiation mechanisms.

The sequencing input was blood, either unsorted or a sorted T cell fraction (not recorded which). The chain is made from TRBV20-1 and TRBJ1-1, with TRBD1 perhaps the D gene, on 6 matching bases. This receptor was taken from a female donor with ankylosing spondylitis or in good health (not recorded which). Here the CDR3 is given as CSAISQGNTEAFF. DNA sequence: TGCAGTGCCATCTCACAGGGGAACACTGAAGCTTTCTTT.